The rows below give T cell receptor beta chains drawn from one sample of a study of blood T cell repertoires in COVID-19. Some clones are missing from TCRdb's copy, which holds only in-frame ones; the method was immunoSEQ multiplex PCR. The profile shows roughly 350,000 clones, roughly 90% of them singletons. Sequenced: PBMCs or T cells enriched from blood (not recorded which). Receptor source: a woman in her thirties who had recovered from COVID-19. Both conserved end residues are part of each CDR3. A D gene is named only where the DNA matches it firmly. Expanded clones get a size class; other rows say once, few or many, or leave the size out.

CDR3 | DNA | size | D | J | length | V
CASSWGGRSTGELFF | TGTGCCAGCAGTTGGGGCGGGAGGAGCACCGGGGAGCTGTTTTTT | NA | TRBD2 | TRBJ2-2 | 15 | TRBV6-5
CASSEYWQRSTKEAFF | TGTGCCAGCAGTGAATATTGGCAAAGGAGTACCAAGGAAGCTTTCTTT | NA | NA | TRBJ1-1 | 16 | TRBV25-1
CASSLGSFRQYF | TGTGCCAGCAGTTTGGGTAGCTTCCGGCAGTACTTC | NA | NA | TRBJ2-7 | 12 | TRBV28
CASSGQGDGAFF | TGTGCCAGCTCAGGACAGGGGGATGGAGCTTTCTTT | NA | TRBD1 | TRBJ1-1 | 12 | TRBV18
CASSPPHGNEKLFF | TGTGCCAGCAGCCCCCCCCACGGTAATGAAAAACTGTTTTTT | NA | NA | TRBJ1-4 | 14 | TRBV28
CASSLGEYGYTF | TGTGCCAGCAGCTTAGGGGAGTATGGCTACACCTTC | NA | NA | TRBJ1-2 | 12 | TRBV11-3
CASSLGQIMNTEAFF | TGTGCCAGCAGCTTGGGACAGATTATGAACACTGAAGCTTTCTTT | NA | TRBD1 | TRBJ1-1 | 15 | TRBV7-2
CASRALAGGRNEQYF | TGTGCCAGCAGGGCCCTAGCGGGGGGCCGGAACGAGCAGTACTTC | NA | TRBD2 | TRBJ2-7 | 15 | TRBV2
CAWSVEVTDTQYF | TGTGCCTGGAGTGTGGAGGTCACAGATACGCAGTATTTT | NA | NA | TRBJ2-3 | 13 | TRBV30
CASSQPTGNPYEQYF | TGCGCCAGCAGCCAACCGACAGGGAACCCCTACGAGCAGTACTTC | NA | TRBD1 | TRBJ2-7 | 15 | TRBV4-1
CASSSGPTPYEQYF | TGTGCCAGCAGCTCAGGGCCTACCCCCTACGAGCAGTACTTC | once | NA | TRBJ2-7 | 14 | TRBV7-6
CASSYRTGGVVTEAFF | TGTGCCAGCAGTTACCGGACAGGGGGGGTAGTCACTGAAGCTTTCTTT | NA | TRBD1 | TRBJ1-1 | 16 | TRBV6-5
CASSWGDRYNTEAFF | TGTGCCAGCAGTTGGGGGGACAGATATAACACTGAAGCTTTCTTT | NA | TRBD1 | TRBJ1-1 | 15 | TRBV27
CASSWPGTVNSPLHF | TGTGCCAGCAGTTGGCCCGGGACAGTTAATTCACCCCTCCACTTT | NA | TRBD1 | TRBJ1-6 | 15 | TRBV28
CSASRAGELFF | TGCAGTGCTAGCAGGGCCGGGGAGCTGTTTTTT | NA | NA | TRBJ2-2 | 11 | TRBV20-1
CASSRGDSNQPQHF | TGTGCCAGTAGCAGGGGTGATAGCAATCAGCCCCAGCATTTT | NA | NA | TRBJ1-5 | 14 | TRBV19
CASSYSNRQGGSPLHF | TGTGCCAGCAGTTACTCGAATCGGCAGGGAGGTTCACCCCTCCACTTT | NA | NA | TRBJ1-6 | 16 | TRBV6-5
CAIRAAGDPENYEQYF | TGTGCCATCAGGGCGGCGGGAGACCCGGAGAACTACGAGCAGTACTTC | NA | TRBD2 | TRBJ2-7 | 16 | TRBV10-3
CASSSFDRGLYEQYF | TGTGCCAGCAGCTCGTTCGACAGGGGGCTCTACGAGCAGTACTTC | NA | TRBD1 | TRBJ2-7 | 15 | TRBV5-4
CATQGGVTDTQYF | TGTGCCACCCAAGGGGGAGTCACAGATACGCAGTATTTT | NA | NA | TRBJ2-3 | 13 | TRBV19
CASSSLSQRGYNEQFF | TGCGCCAGCAGCTCATTGTCTCAACGAGGCTACAATGAGCAGTTCTTC | NA | NA | TRBJ2-1 | 16 | TRBV5-1
CASRIASGRYTGELFF | TGTGCCAGTAGGATCGCTAGCGGGAGGTACACCGGGGAGCTGTTTTTT | NA | TRBD2 | TRBJ2-2 | 16 | TRBV19
CASSLAGDTQYF | TGTGCCAGCAGTTTAGCCGGGGATACGCAGTATTTT | NA | NA | TRBJ2-3 | 12 | TRBV28
CASSHFPGAPGNTIYF | TGTGCCAGCAGCCACTTTCCAGGGGCCCCTGGAAACACCATATATTTT | few | NA | TRBJ1-3 | 16 | TRBV16
CASSPGGAGAYNEQFF | TGTGCCAGCAGCCCCGGAGGGGCGGGAGCGTACAATGAGCAGTTCTTC | NA | TRBD2 | TRBJ2-1 | 16 | TRBV7-3
CASSSTSGRADTQYF | TGTGCCAGCTCATCGACTAGCGGGAGGGCAGATACGCAGTATTTT | NA | TRBD2 | TRBJ2-3 | 15 | TRBV18
CASSGGATDTQYF | TGTGCCAGCAGCGGGGGGGCCACAGATACGCAGTATTTT | few | TRBD2 | TRBJ2-3 | 13 | TRBV6-4
CASSLGHEQYF | TGTGCCAGCAGTTTGGGGCACGAGCAGTACTTC | NA | NA | TRBJ2-7 | 11 | TRBV28
CASSVLDRSSYEQYF | TGTGCCAGCTCAGTCCTGGACAGGTCCTCCTACGAGCAGTACTTC | NA | TRBD1 | TRBJ2-7 | 15 | TRBV5-6
CASRYREGDGYTF | TGTGCCAGCAGGTACAGGGAAGGGGATGGCTACACCTTC | NA | NA | TRBJ1-2 | 13 | TRBV28
CASSLNRDSEKLFF | TGTGCCAGCAGTTTGAACAGGGATAGTGAAAAACTGTTTTTT | few | NA | TRBJ1-4 | 14 | TRBV27
CAWSVITGELFF | TGTGCCTGGAGTGTAATAACCGGGGAGCTGTTTTTT | NA | NA | TRBJ2-2 | 12 | TRBV30
CASSPLAGGVETQYF | TGCGCCAGCAGCCCCCTAGCGGGAGGGGTGGAGACCCAGTACTTC | NA | TRBD2 | TRBJ2-5 | 15 | TRBV5-1
CASSPKGLAGGYEQYF | TGCGCCAGCAGCCCAAAGGGACTAGCGGGGGGCTACGAGCAGTACTTC | NA | TRBD2 | TRBJ2-7 | 16 | TRBV5-1
CASTKTSTEQFF | TGTGCCAGCACCAAGACTAGCACTGAGCAGTTCTTC | NA | TRBD2 | TRBJ2-1 | 12 | TRBV12-3/TRBV12-4
CASSLTGGRAKLFF | TGTGCCAGCAGCTTGACAGGGGGCCGTGCCAAACTGTTTTTT | NA | TRBD1 | TRBJ1-4 | 14 | TRBV7-2
CASSAQGNTEAFF | TGTGCCAGCAGTGCCCAGGGGAACACTGAAGCTTTCTTT | NA | NA | TRBJ1-1 | 13 | TRBV2
CASSLAATSGDTGELFF | TGTGCTAGCAGCTTAGCCGCCACTAGCGGGGACACCGGGGAGCTGTTTTTT | NA | TRBD2 | TRBJ2-2 | 17 | TRBV7-7
CASSTSGLTNSNQPQHF | TGTGCCAGTAGTACAAGTGGACTGACTAATAGCAATCAGCCCCAGCATTTT | once | NA | TRBJ1-5 | 17 | TRBV19
CASRGIAGGLEQYF | TGTGCCAGCAGGGGGATAGCGGGGGGGCTTGAGCAGTACTTC | NA | TRBD2 | TRBJ2-7 | 14 | TRBV27
CASIQGGTEAFF | TGTGCCAGTATCCAAGGGGGCACTGAAGCTTTCTTT | few | NA | TRBJ1-1 | 12 | TRBV19
CASSEDRVGETQYF | TGTGCCAGCAGTGAAGACAGGGTGGGAGAGACCCAGTACTTC | NA | NA | TRBJ2-5 | 14 | TRBV2
CASSQGGRQGSYEQYF | TGTGCCAGCAGCCAAGGGGGTAGACAGGGATCCTACGAGCAGTACTTC | NA | TRBD1 | TRBJ2-7 | 16 | TRBV4-2
CASSGQGVQPQHF | TGTGCCAGCAGTGGGCAGGGGGTTCAGCCCCAGCATTTT | NA | TRBD1 | TRBJ1-5 | 13 | TRBV7-9
CASRYAGQLGYTF | TGTGCCAGCAGATACGCTGGACAGCTTGGCTACACCTTC | NA | NA | TRBJ1-2 | 13 | TRBV28
CTSRADAGVQETQYF | TGTACCAGCAGAGCCGATGCGGGAGTACAAGAGACCCAGTACTTC | NA | TRBD2 | TRBJ2-5 | 15 | TRBV28
CASSFLAGGLNEQFF | TGTGCCAGCAGTTTTTTGGCGGGGGGCCTAAATGAGCAGTTCTTC | NA | TRBD2 | TRBJ2-1 | 15 | TRBV28
CASSLIRNTAANYGYTF | TGTGCCAGCAGCTTAATAAGGAACACAGCAGCTAACTATGGCTACACCTTC | NA | NA | TRBJ1-2 | 17 | TRBV11-3
CAWSSIGQGYSGNTIYF | TGTGCCTGGAGTTCAATAGGACAGGGATACTCTGGAAACACCATATATTTT | NA | TRBD1 | TRBJ1-3 | 17 | TRBV30
CSATTGSRTEAFF | TGCAGCGCCACGACAGGGTCCCGGACTGAAGCTTTCTTT | NA | TRBD1 | TRBJ1-1 | 13 | TRBV29-1
CASSTGSANEKLFF | TGTGCCAGCAGCACAGGGTCGGCTAATGAAAAACTGTTTTTT | NA | NA | TRBJ1-4 | 14 | TRBV6-5
CASSLDFASGNTIYF | TGTGCCAGCAGCTTAGACTTTGCCTCTGGAAACACCATATATTTT | NA | NA | TRBJ1-3 | 15 | TRBV7-9
CASSLAGTTNTDTQYF | TGTGCCAGCAGCTTAGCCGGGACTACTAACACAGATACGCAGTATTTT | NA | TRBD2 | TRBJ2-3 | 16 | TRBV7-2
CASSSPILAGGFTDTQYF | TGTGCCAGCAGCTCCCCGATACTAGCGGGGGGCTTCACAGATACGCAGTATTTT | NA | TRBD2 | TRBJ2-3 | 18 | TRBV7-2
CASSYWVSGRGEFF | TGTGCCAGCAGTTACTGGGTTAGCGGGAGAGGGGAGTTCTTC | once | TRBD2 | TRBJ2-1 | 14 | TRBV6-2/TRBV6-3
CAWKTGTEAFF | TGTGCCTGGAAAACGGGCACTGAAGCTTTCTTT | NA | NA | TRBJ1-1 | 11 | TRBV30
CASSPGPGEQYF | TGTGCCAGCAGCCCCGGCCCGGGCGAGCAGTACTTC | NA | NA | TRBJ2-7 | 12 | TRBV11-2
CASSLLGRAGATSYEQYF | TGTGCCAGCAGCTTATTGGGTCGGGCGGGAGCAACTTCCTACGAGCAGTACTTC | NA | TRBD2 | TRBJ2-7 | 18 | TRBV7-6
CASSFGGGEQYF | TGTGCCAGCAGTTTCGGGGGAGGCGAGCAGTACTTC | NA | NA | TRBJ2-7 | 12 | TRBV12-3/TRBV12-4